This note documents a single TCR beta chain sequence. This sample was included in a study of blood T cell repertoires in COVID-19. As for the study in general: Italy, Spain and the United States were the sources of the convalescent and acute COVID-19 samples. Nucleic acid was either cDNA or gDNA, and it came from T cells, B-cell-depleted T cells, or PBMCs.

The CDR3 runs 12 residues. Germline assignment: CDR1 SGDLS and CDR2 YYNGEE. Between the trimmed V and J ends, which lost 4 bases and 6 bases, there was a span of 10 bases. Data came from immunoSEQ multiplex PCR; TCRdb stores just in-frame clones and leaves some out. The sample consists of roughly 230,000 clones, 65% to 90% of them appearing once. The rearrangement links TRBV9 to TRBJ1-2; TRBD1 is a possible D gene (6 bases). The sequenced sample was peripheral blood. The TCR originated in a man aged 45-65 years with COVID-19, enrolled during active disease. CDR3 loop: CASSRGADGYTF. CDR3 DNA: TGTGCCAGCAGCCGGGGGGCGGATGGCTACACCTTC.